This T cell receptor (beta chain) emerged from a study of blood T cell repertoires in COVID-19. Recovery among Cohort 3 donors was established by two negative PCRs, clearance, or symptom resolution. The germline CDR1 and CDR2 sequences are SGHNT and YENEEA. Trimming removed 7 bases from V and 0 bases from J, with 18 bases in between. The CDR3 runs to 16 residues. As originally analysed: Estimates of nucleated cell counts were drawn from the amplification of reference gene primers. TCRdb's table, derived via immunoSEQ multiplex PCR, lists solely in-frame clones and lacks some. Clone size and the V and J calls come from that table; the DNA yielded D and trimming. The table has roughly 250,000 clones, 75% to 95% seen once.

The source material was PBMCs or T cells enriched from blood (not recorded which). This sequence joins TRBV11-3 and TRBJ1-1; maybe TRBD1 (5 bases). This TCR derives from a woman aged 18-35 years who had recovered from COVID-19. The CDR3, as DNA: TGTGCCAGCACCCCAAGACAGACCTCTATGAACACTGAAGCTTTCTTT. This translates into CASTPRQTSMNTEAFF.